The 22 T cell receptor beta chains given below trace back to one sample, sequenced in a study of sequential checkpoint blockade in melanoma. Treatment in this sample: randomized to nivolumab then ipilimumab (arm A) or the reverse (arm B). Clones were read by immunoSEQ multiplex PCR, and TCRdb kept only the in-frame ones, dropping some. The sample gives around 19,000 clones, around 70% of which show up once; 20% to 25% is in the top ten. The source material was CD8+ T cells sorted from blood (inferred from file names), sampled from a patient given nivolumab and ipilimumab in sequence. Source of these receptors: a human donor with melanoma.

V and J are TRBV9 and TRBJ1-5; D possibly corresponds to TRBD1 (5 bases). CDR1 SGDLS and CDR2 YYNGEE come from the germline V gene. The V end lost 0 bases, the J end lost 7 bases, and 14 bases lay between the germline ends. The CDR3 extends over 15 amino acids. In nucleotides, the CDR3 is TGTGCCAGCAGCGTAGGAGCAGGGCCAGGCCAGCCCCAGCATTTT. This codes for CASSVGAGPGQPQHF.

This clone was seen a few times. The chain is built from TRBV5-6 and TRBJ2-7; tentatively, D is TRBD2 (6 bases). Germline assignment: CDR1 SGHDT and CDR2 YYEEEE. V was clipped by 4 bases and J by 2 bases, with 16 bases between them. CDR3 length equals 15 residues. The CDR3 sequence: CASSVRGLGTYEQYF. The CDR3 DNA reads as TGTGCCAGCAGCGTACGGGGACTTGGGACCTACGAGCAGTACTTC.

This sequence joins TRBV15 and TRBJ2-7, with 7 bases aligning to TRBD1. Per the germline V gene, CDR1 is LNHNV and CDR2 is YYDKDF (reference sequence). Trimming cost V 5 bases and J 3 bases; bases outside gene matches: 13. CDR3 length equals 16 residues. The CDR3 spells CATSLTDRARGYEQYF. In DNA form, the CDR3 reads TGTGCCACCAGCCTTACCGACAGGGCGAGGGGCTACGAGCAGTACTTC.

This clone is labeled hyperexpanded (1% or more). Other nucleotide sequences in the sample specify the same CDR3. The chain recombines TRBV7-9 with TRBJ2-7; possibly TRBD2 for D (5 bases). Trimming removed 3 bases at V and 0 bases at J, with 12 bases between. CDR1 is SEHNR, CDR2 FQNEAQ, per germline (reference sequence). This CDR3 is built from 15 residues. The CDR3, as DNA: TGTGCCAGCAGCTTGAGGACTCCCCGCTCCTACGAGCAGTACTTC. It is translated as CASSLRTPRSYEQYF.

This chain links TRBV19 with TRBJ1-1, with D possibly being TRBD1 (5 bases). Germline CDR1 and CDR2: LNHDA and SQIVND (reference sequence). There are 15 residues in the CDR3. V lost 6 bases and J lost 0, with 14 bases in between. This chain's CDR3 is CASSLGRGLNTEAFF. The DNA for the CDR3 is TGTGCCAGTAGCTTAGGGAGGGGCTTGAACACTGAAGCTTTCTTT.

J is TRBJ2-7 and V is TRBV18; 10 bases match TRBD2. CDR1 and CDR2 (germline): KGHSH, LQKENI. The CDR3 spans 14 residues. The V and J ends lost 6 bases and 2 bases, in that order; junction bases with no gene match: 4. CDR3: CASSSLAGAYEQYF. The DNA of the CDR3 is TGTGCCAGCTCCTCCCTAGCGGGAGCCTACGAGCAGTACTTC.

Note on this clone: The sample contains more than one DNA sequence encoding this CDR3. The chain is built from TRBV5-1 and TRBJ2-7, with 11 bases identical to TRBD1. CDR1 and CDR2 from the germline V gene are SGHRS and YFSETQ. The ends lost 0 bases at V and 7 bases at J; junction bases unmatched: 6. The CDR3 has 15 residues. CDR3 in amino acids: CASSLDWTGGGEQYF. For the CDR3, the DNA is TGCGCCAGCAGCTTGGATTGGACAGGGGGCGGGGAGCAGTACTTC.

The gene calls are TRBV29-1 and TRBJ1-2; D is possibly TRBD1 (5 bases). V lost 3 bases, J lost 3 bases, and 11 bases lay in between. This CDR3 contains 13 residues. CDR1 and CDR2 (germline): SQVTM, ANQGSEA. CDR3 DNA: TGCAGCGTTGAGGCGCAGGGCGACTATGGCTACACCTTC. Encoded protein: CSVEAQGDYGYTF. Full variable domain (rest looked up from reference TRBV29-1 and TRBJ1-2): SAVISQKPSRDICQRGTSLTIQCQVDSQVTMMFWYRQQPGQSLTLIATANQGSEATYESGFVIDKFPISRPNLTFSTLTVSNMSPEDSSIYLCSVEAQGDYGYTFGSGTRLTVV.

The chain joins TRBV5-6 to TRBJ2-7; tentatively, D is TRBD2 (6 bases). The CDR3 has 14 residues. V lost 4 bases and J lost 5, with 16 bases in between. Germline V gene sequence: CDR1 SGHDT, CDR2 YYEEEE. The DNA of the CDR3 is TGTGCCAGCAGCCCGGGACTTGGCGGGAACGAGCAGTACTTC. This encodes CASSPGLGGNEQYF.

CDR3 sequence: CASSYIANTEAFF. The CDR3 DNA follows: TGTGCCAGCAGTTACATAGCGAACACTGAAGCTTTCTTT. V and J are TRBV6-6 and TRBJ1-1; D remains unclear. The V end was cut by 2 bases, the J end by 1 base, with 5 bases between. The length of the CDR3 is 13 residues. From germline, CDR1 is MNHNY and CDR2 SVGAGI (reference sequence).

The chain joins TRBV28 to TRBJ2-7, with 7 nucleotides matching TRBD1. The CDR3 has 13 amino acids. Trimming cost V 1 base and J 4 bases; bases outside gene matches: 1. Germline V lookup: CDR1 MDHEN, CDR2 SYDVKM. The CDR3: CASSLLQGYEQYF. The CDR3 DNA reads as TGTGCCAGCAGTTTATTACAGGGGTACGAGCAGTACTTC.

This chain links TRBV19 with TRBJ1-1; D possibly corresponds to TRBD1 (6 bases). From germline, CDR1 is LNHDA and CDR2 SQIVND (reference sequence). This CDR3 contains 15 residues. The V end was cut by 0 bases, the J end by 6 bases, with 14 bases between. The CDR3 region has the DNA TGTGCCAGTAGTATAGATCAAGGCAGGGGCGCTGAAGCTTTCTTT. Its translation: CASSIDQGRGAEAFF.

The genes are TRBV5-1 and TRBJ1-1, with TRBD1 matching 7 bases. Germline-derived CDR1 and CDR2 are SGHRS and YFSETQ. This CDR3 is built from 14 residues. V was pared by 5 bases and J by 10 bases, with 14 bases of the junction left unmatched. The CDR3 here is CASRDGTDPERAFF. The DNA of the CDR3 is TGCGCCAGCAGAGACGGGACAGACCCCGAAAGAGCTTTCTTT.

This clone has more than one count but fewer than ten. Its ends do not fully match the called genes, so a read error is possible. The V call is TRBV10-2, the J call TRBJ1-2; 8 positions agree with TRBD1. Germline-derived CDR1 and CDR2 are WSHSY and SAAADI. This CDR3 comprises 15 residues. CDR3 sequence: CASSWGTGRNYGYTF. DNA of the CDR3: TGTGCCAGCAGTTGGGGGACAGGTCGGAACTATGGCTACACCTTC.

The chain couples TRBV28 to TRBJ1-2; tentative D call: TRBD1 (5 bases). The V gene's germline CDR1 is MDHEN and CDR2 SYDVKM. V gave up 11 bases and J gave up 7 bases, with 23 bases separating them. The CDR3 consists of 14 residues. CDR3 coding DNA: TGTGCCGCCCACCATAGGGGCGCCCTCCTTGGCTACACCTTC. It codes for CAAHHRGALLGYTF.

The chain joins TRBV28 to TRBJ2-1; the match to TRBD2 covers 9 bases. V was clipped by 5 bases and J by 6 bases; unmatched bases: 5. Germline-derived CDR1 and CDR2 are MDHEN and SYDVKM. CDR3 length: 14 residues. The CDR3 loop reads CASSGGTSPNEQFF. In DNA, the CDR3 is TGTGCCAGCAGTGGGGGGACTAGCCCCAATGAGCAGTTCTTC. The whole variable domain, remainder taken from reference TRBV28 and TRBJ2-1, is DVKVTQSSRYLVKRTGEKVFLECVQDMDHENMFWYRQDPGLGLRLIYFSYDVKMKEKGDIPEGYSVSREKKERFSLILESASTNQTSMYLCASSGGTSPNEQFFGPGTRLTVL.

V usage is TRBV6-5 and J usage is TRBJ1-1; 9 positions match TRBD1. With V trimmed by 4 bases and J by 1 base, 1 base remained unmatched. Germline V gene data show CDR1 as MNHEY and CDR2 as SVGAGI. This CDR3 contains 14 residues. This CDR3 reads CASSLDRGNTEAFF. Here the CDR3 DNA reads TGTGCCAGCAGTTTGGACAGGGGGAACACTGAAGCTTTCTTT.

The V call is TRBV6-4, the J call TRBJ1-5, with D tentatively TRBD1 (6 bases). The germline gives CDR1 MRHNA, CDR2 SNTAGT. V was trimmed by 4 bases and J by 7 bases, leaving 20 bases between them. This CDR3 has 16 amino acids. CDR3 sequence: CASSGQPRDMRQPQHF. DNA for the CDR3: TGTGCCAGCAGTGGTCAGCCCCGGGACATGAGACAGCCCCAGCATTTT.

The chain has TRBV19 and TRBJ1-5; 7 nucleotides align to TRBD1. J was trimmed by 5 bases and V by 5 bases; bases with no gene match: 9. Germline V gene data show CDR1 as LNHDA and CDR2 as SQIVND (reference sequence). The CDR3 runs to 15 residues. The CDR3 sequence: CASSVATGSHQPQHF. The CDR3 region has the DNA TGTGCCAGTAGTGTCGCGACAGGGTCCCATCAGCCCCAGCATTTT.

This clone occurred a few times. The rearrangement uses TRBV6-1 and TRBJ1-1, with D unresolved. Germline lookup yields CDR1 MNHNS and CDR2 SASEGT. CDR3 size: 13 residues. Trimming cost V 2 bases and J 1 base, with 5 bases left between them. CDR3 in DNA: TGTGCCAGCAGTGAACGGGAGAACACTGAAGCTTTCTTT. Translating gives CASSERENTEAFF.

The chain couples TRBV10-2 to TRBJ1-1; D gene ambiguous. Germline lookup yields CDR1 WSHSY and CDR2 SAAADI. Trimming shortened V by 8 bases and J by 5 bases, and 18 bases separated the two germline ends. CDR3 length: 14 amino acids. CDR3 region: CASLVAAGGTEAFF. CDR3 DNA sequence: TGCGCCAGCCTCGTCGCTGCGGGAGGGACTGAAGCTTTCTTT.

The chain links TRBV7-8 to TRBJ2-7, with TRBD2 identical over 10 bases. This CDR3 is 15 amino acids long. V shed 5 bases, J shed 0 bases, and the junction held 4 bases outside the gene matches. Germline V gene sequence: CDR1 SGHVS, CDR2 FQNEAQ. The CDR3 protein is CASSPSGGASYEQYF. CDR3 coding DNA: TGTGCCAGCAGCCCCAGCGGGGGGGCCTCCTACGAGCAGTACTTC.